Presented here are 12 T cell receptor beta chains from one specimen sequenced in a study of human thymus T cells. Resections removed during corrective heart surgery provided the thymus tissue used. Some clones are missing from TCRdb's copy, which holds only in-frame ones; the method was immunoSEQ multiplex PCR. The sample holds fewer than 90,000 clones, just over 95% seen once. Sequencing was done on a sample of thymus tissue. These receptors all stem from a boy younger than two with a congenital heart defect but otherwise immunologically healthy.

This clone was picked up one time. V usage is TRBV28 and J usage is TRBJ2-7; D is tentatively TRBD1 or TRBD2 (5 bases each). CDR1 and CDR2 from the germline V gene are MDHEN and SYDVKM. CDR3 length: 18 amino acids. Trimming cost V 6 bases and J 2 bases, with 26 bases left between them. This chain's CDR3 is CASSYYTALRGRPYEQYF. The CDR3 DNA follows: TGTGCCAGCAGCTATTACACAGCTTTGAGGGGTCGACCCTACGAGCAGTACTTC.

The genes are TRBV7-2 and TRBJ1-2; no definite D call. The CDR3 consists of 12 residues. Trimming removed 5 bases from V and 4 bases from J, with 8 bases in between. Germline CDR1 and CDR2: SGHTA and FQGNSA. In DNA, the CDR3 is TGTGCCAGCAGCAGACTTCGCTATGGCTACACCTTC. This translates into CASSRLRYGYTF.

J is TRBJ2-5 and V is TRBV5-4, with TRBD2 matching 8 bases. Per germline, CDR1 SGHNT and CDR2 YYREEE (reference sequence). Trimming cost V 0 bases and J 13 bases; bases outside gene matches: 26. The CDR3 is 19 residues long. The chain's CDR3 is CASSLVPGYESGGFTSRYF. The CDR3 DNA follows: TGTGCCAGCAGCTTGGTCCCGGGCTACGAGAGCGGGGGTTTCACTTCGCGGTACTTC.

This sequence joins TRBV5-6 and TRBJ1-2; D might be TRBD1 (5 bases). The V end lost 6 bases, the J end lost 7 bases, and 19 bases lay between the germline ends. The CDR3 runs 14 residues. CDR1 SGHDT and CDR2 YYEEEE come from the germline V gene. The CDR3 here is CASNRNGGAGGYTF. As DNA, the CDR3 is TGTGCCAGCAACCGGAACGGCGGGGCGGGTGGCTACACCTTC.

CDR3 DNA: TGTGCCAGCAGTGAACAGGGTAGACCTCGGCAGTACTTC. Amino acids: CASSEQGRPRQYF. The chain links TRBV2 to TRBJ2-7; D may be TRBD1 (5 bases). The CDR3 has 13 amino acids. V gave up 2 bases and J gave up 9 bases, with 14 bases separating them. CDR1 and CDR2 (germline): SNHLY, FYNNEI.

The gene calls are TRBV5-6 and TRBJ2-4, with unresolved D. The V gene's germline CDR1 is SGHDT and CDR2 YYEEEE. The CDR3 runs to 17 residues. The ends were cut back, 1 base at V and 1 base at J, with 15 bases in the middle. The CDR3, as DNA: TGTGCCAGCAGCTTGAATGGGATCCTTTGGGCCAAAAACATTCAGTACTTC. Amino acids: CASSLNGILWAKNIQYF.

The rearrangement links TRBV5-1 to TRBJ1-1, with D uncertain. Trimming removed 3 bases at V and 0 bases at J, with 15 bases between. Looked up from germline, CDR1 is SGHRS and CDR2 is YFSETQ. CDR3 length: 16 amino acids. The CDR3: CASSSTTEGLNTEAFF. Written as DNA, the CDR3 is TGCGCCAGCAGCTCCACGACCGAAGGGCTGAACACTGAAGCTTTCTTT.

The rearrangement joins TRBV10-3 to TRBJ1-1, with no clear D. The CDR3 runs to 14 residues. Germline lookup yields CDR1 ENHRY and CDR2 SYGVKD. V shed 6 bases and J shed 3 bases, with 14 bases lying between them. CDR3 sequence: CAIRGVGEDTEAFF. Written as DNA, the CDR3 is TGTGCCATCAGGGGTGTCGGGGAGGACACTGAAGCTTTCTTT.

The chain uses TRBV5-6 and TRBJ1-6, with unresolved D. This CDR3 contains 15 residues. Germline V gene data show CDR1 as SGHDT and CDR2 as YYEEEE. Trimming pared 5 bases from V and 4 bases from J, leaving 13 bases between. This CDR3 is CASSWSSAYNSPLHF. The CDR3 nucleotides read TGTGCCAGCAGTTGGTCGTCCGCTTATAATTCACCCCTCCACTTT.

V is TRBV29-1 and J is TRBJ1-4; 8 bases line up with TRBD1. CDR3 length: 14 amino acids. Germline CDR1 is SQVTM and CDR2 is ANQGSEA. Trimming at V came to 5 bases and at J to 7 bases, leaving 9 bases not matched to a gene. The CDR3, as DNA: TGCAGCGTTCGGTTAGACAGGGGCAGTGAAAAACTGTTTTTT. It translates to CSVRLDRGSEKLFF.

This chain uses TRBV7-9 with TRBJ1-1, with D possibly matching TRBD1 (5 bases). This CDR3 is 13 amino acids long. Germline V gene lookup returns CDR1 SEHNR and CDR2 FQNEAQ (reference sequence). V was clipped by 4 bases and J by 1 base, with 7 bases between them. CDR3 sequence: CASSWGRNTEAFF. Here the CDR3 DNA reads TGTGCCAGCAGCTGGGGACGGAACACTGAAGCTTTCTTT.

The chain has TRBV27 and TRBJ2-5; a weak D match, TRBD2 (5 bases). The CDR3 sequence is 14 residues long. Germline V gene sequence: CDR1 MNHEY, CDR2 SMNVEV (reference sequence). V was clipped by 5 bases and J by 3 bases, with 13 bases between them. CDR3 DNA sequence: TGTGCCAGCAGTCTCTCCGGAGGCAAAGAGACCCAGTACTTC. Its translation is CASSLSGGKETQYF.